Listed here are 16 T cell receptor beta chains from one sample, sequenced in a study of blood T cell repertoires in COVID-19. Assay: immunoSEQ multiplex PCR; the TCRdb copy retains only in-frame clones and omits some. The sample lists over 200,000 clones, around nine tenths occurring once. Sequencing was done on a sample of PBMCs or T cells enriched from blood (not recorded which). The receptors stem from a woman in her twenties or thirties who had been exposed to COVID-19.

The V call is TRBV18, the J call TRBJ1-5; 9 bases fit TRBD1. Germline V gene lookup returns CDR1 KGHSH and CDR2 LQKENI. Unmatched junction bases numbered 7, after V lost 5 bases and J lost 11 bases. The CDR3 sequence is 13 residues long. The CDR3 coding sequence is TGTGCCAGCTCAAGGACAGGGGCAAGGGCCCAGCATTTT. Amino acids: CASSRTGARAQHF.

The chain uses TRBV11-2 and TRBJ1-1; TRBD1 aligns across 9 bases. Germline CDR1 and CDR2: SGHAT and FQNNGV. Germline trimming cut 2 bases from V and 7 bases from J; bases unmatched to any gene: 8. There are 15 residues in the CDR3. The CDR3 bases are TGTGCCAGCAGCTTACGCGGACAGGGGAAGGGTGAAGCTTTCTTT. Translated: CASSLRGQGKGEAFF.

The CDR3 bases are TGCAGCGTTGGCGATGGCAGGGGATTCTCTGGCTACACCTTC. It encodes CSVGDGRGFSGYTF. This chain joins TRBV29-1 and TRBJ1-2, with TRBD1 as a possible D gene (6 bases). The CDR3 is 14 amino acids. Germline lookup yields CDR1 SQVTM and CDR2 ANQGSEA. The V end was cut by 4 bases, the J end by 7 bases, with 19 bases between.

This clone turned up a few times. The V gene is TRBV10-2, the J gene TRBJ1-5, with D perhaps TRBD1 (6 bases). V lost 7 bases and J 0 bases, leaving 10 bases between the germline ends. This CDR3 contains 14 residues. In germline, CDR1 is WSHSY, CDR2 SAAADI. CDR3 sequence: CASNPDSSNQPQHF. DNA for the CDR3: TGCGCCAGCAACCCGGACAGTAGCAATCAGCCCCAGCATTTT.

The V call is TRBV5-1, the J call TRBJ2-1, with a tentative D call TRBD2 (5 bases). The CDR3 runs 12 residues. V lost 1 base and J lost 8, with 7 bases in between. Germline CDR1 and CDR2: SGHRS and YFSETQ. The DNA of the CDR3 is TGCGCCAGCAGCTTGAGCGGCGATGAGCAGTTCTTC. Translating gives CASSLSGDEQFF.

The chain has TRBV7-2 and TRBJ2-1; 14 nucleotides line up with TRBD2. The CDR3 has 17 amino acids. Germline CDR1 and CDR2: SGHTA and FQGNSA. V gave up 4 bases and J gave up 9 bases; unmatched junction bases: 11. The CDR3 loop is CASSSGAPGLAGAEQFF. Written as DNA, the CDR3 is TGTGCCAGCAGCTCCGGTGCCCCGGGACTAGCGGGAGCTGAGCAGTTCTTC.

This rearrangement joins TRBV30 to TRBJ1-2, with 7 bases that match TRBD1. J lost 4 bases, V lost 4 bases, and 3 bases had no gene match. The CDR3 totals 12 residues. Germline lookup yields CDR1 GTSNPN and CDR2 SVGIG (reference sequence). The CDR3 DNA follows: TGTGCCTGGACAGGGACAGTCTATGGCTACACCTTC. Residues: CAWTGTVYGYTF.

This clone was observed once. The CDR3 DNA follows: TGTGCCAGCAGCAAAACGGGGGGCTCTGGGGCCAACGTCCTGACTTTC. This gives the protein CASSKTGGSGANVLTF. V is TRBV28 and J is TRBJ2-6; 7 bases align to TRBD2. The CDR3 has 16 residues. V trimming: 6 bases; J trimming: 0 bases; junction bases outside the gene matches: 5. Germline V CDR1 and CDR2: MDHEN, SYDVKM. The full variable domain, in which reference TRBV28 and TRBJ2-6 provide the parts outside the CDR3, is DVKVTQSSRYLVKRTGEKVFLECVQDMDHENMFWYRQDPGLGLRLIYFSYDVKMKEKGDIPEGYSVSREKKERFSLILESASTNQTSMYLCASSKTGGSGANVLTFGAGSRLTVL.

This chain uses TRBV18 with TRBJ1-6; weak D call: TRBD1 (6 bases). Trimming pared 6 bases from V and 4 bases from J, leaving 19 bases between. Per germline, CDR1 KGHSH and CDR2 LQKENI. The CDR3 is 17 amino acids. The CDR3 region has the DNA TGTGCCAGCTCGCACACCCCTTCGGACAGTTATAATTCACCCCTCCACTTT. This gives the protein CASSHTPSDSYNSPLHF.

J is TRBJ1-1 and V is TRBV18; 9 positions agree with TRBD1. The CDR3 extends over 14 amino acids. The germline gives CDR1 KGHSH, CDR2 LQKENI. The V and J ends lost 5 bases and 3 bases, in that order; junction bases with no gene match: 4. CDR3 loop: CASSEQGAYTEAFF. The CDR3 DNA reads TGTGCCAGCTCAGAACAGGGGGCTTACACTGAAGCTTTCTTT.

The chain joins TRBV19 to TRBJ1-5, with D possibly TRBD1 on 5 matching bases. The germline V and J ends were trimmed by 4 bases and 0 bases, with 7 bases remaining between them. Germline-derived CDR1 and CDR2 are LNHDA and SQIVND (reference sequence). The CDR3 loop spans 14 amino acids. CDR3 region: CASSTGGSNQPQHF. DNA for the CDR3: TGTGCCAGTAGTACGGGGGGTAGCAATCAGCCCCAGCATTTT.

This clone has a single count. The CDR3 spells CASSLGTANEKLFF. The CDR3 DNA reads as TGTGCCAGCAGTCTCGGGACAGCTAATGAAAAACTGTTTTTT. The gene calls are TRBV6-6 and TRBJ1-4; 7 nucleotides match TRBD1. CDR3 size: 14 residues. The germline V gene has CDR1 MNHNY and CDR2 SVGAGI (reference sequence). Unmatched junction bases numbered 3, after V lost 5 bases and J lost 3 bases.

This rearrangement joins TRBV4-2 to TRBJ2-1, with TRBD2 identical over 7 bases. This CDR3 spans 18 amino acids. Germline V lookup: CDR1 LGHNA, CDR2 YNFKEQ. The V and J ends lost 3 bases and 9 bases, in that order; junction bases with no gene match: 20. CDR3 bases: TGTGCCAGCAGCCAGGGGGGGGGAGGGATAGCCCCGCCGGGTGAGCAGTTCTTC. It codes for CASSQGGGGIAPPGEQFF.

CDR3 coding DNA: TGTGCCAGCAGCCACGAGGCGGCTATGGCCTACGAGCAGTACTTC. Encoded protein: CASSHEAAMAYEQYF. J is TRBJ2-7 and V is TRBV4-2; no definite D call. Trimming cost V 3 bases and J 2 bases, with 14 bases left between them. Germline values: CDR1 LGHNA, CDR2 YNFKEQ. This CDR3 has 15 amino acids.

The chain couples TRBV9 to TRBJ2-1; TRBD2 agrees at 12 bases. Germline V CDR1 and CDR2: SGDLS, YYNGEE. The CDR3 loop spans 15 amino acids. Unmatched junction bases numbered 8, after V lost 4 bases and J lost 9 bases. This CDR3 is CASSPGLAGMGEQFF. The CDR3 nucleotides read TGTGCCAGCAGCCCCGGACTAGCGGGAATGGGTGAGCAGTTCTTC. The full variable domain, in which reference TRBV9 and TRBJ2-1 provide the parts outside the CDR3, is DSGVTQTPKHLITATGQRVTLRCSPRSGDLSVYWYQQSLDQGLQFLIQYYNGEERAKGNILERFSAQQFPDLHSELNLSSLELGDSALYFCASSPGLAGMGEQFFGPGTRLTVL.

The chain employs TRBV3-1 (or the pseudogene TRBV3-2) and TRBJ1-1; no clear D. The germline V gene encodes CDR1 LGHDT and CDR2 YNNKEL (reference sequence). Deletions cut 0 bases from V and 2 bases from J, with 7 bases between. The CDR3 runs 14 residues. Written as DNA, the CDR3 is TGTGCCAGCAGCCAAGAGGCGGGAAACACTGAAGCTTTCTTT. Translated: CASSQEAGNTEAFF.